The entry below describes one T cell receptor (beta chain). The record originates from a study of blood T cell repertoires in COVID-19. Original handling: The authors estimated nucleated cell counts from reference gene primer amplification. TCRdb's table, derived via immunoSEQ multiplex PCR, lists solely in-frame clones and lacks some. The V and J calls and clone size are taken from that table; D and trimming were inferred from the DNA. Seen here are about 150,000 clones, roughly 87% observed once, and the top ten hold 4% to 5%. Sequenced material: peripheral blood. The origin of this receptor is a woman aged 55-70 years with active or convalescent COVID-19.

The CDR3 DNA is TGTGCCACCAGTGATTTGCAGGGCGGGGAGCTGTTTTTT. It yields the protein CATSDLQGGELFF. The chain is built from TRBV24-1 and TRBJ2-2; the D gene is possibly TRBD1 (5 bases). CDR3 size: 13 residues. Germline CDR1 is KGHDR and CDR2 is SFDVKD. V lost 0 bases and J 7 bases, leaving 5 bases between the germline ends.